The rows below give T cell receptor beta chains drawn from one sample of a study of graft-versus-host responses after intestinal transplantation. The data were produced by immunoSEQ multiplex PCR, yet TCRdb's version contains in-frame clones alone and is incomplete. The sample lists over 20,000 clones, about half occurring once. Source: alloreactive CD4+ T cells from a mixed lymphocyte reaction culture, taken before intestinal transplant. Every receptor here comes from a human patient who received an intestinal transplant. CDR3s include the opening cysteine and the closing phenylalanine or tryptophan.

TRBJ2-7 | 14 | TRBV18 | CASSPYQDSYEQYF
TRBJ2-5 | 14 | TRBV5-1 | CASSRGTVQETQYF
TRBJ1-1 | 14 | TRBV5-4 | CASSPGQANTEAFF
TRBJ2-7 | 14 | TRBV10-2 | CASSESRVVSEQYF
TRBJ2-5 | 16 | TRBV11-2 | CASSLEGSAGAETQYF
TRBJ1-4 | 13 | TRBV7-9 | CASSQLVGEKLFF
TRBJ1-1 | 14 | TRBV5-1 | CASTGGGLNTEAFF
TRBJ1-2 | 13 | TRBV7-2 | CASSPDRGGGYTF
TRBJ2-5 | 13 | TRBV9 | CASSVGTTQTQYF
TRBJ1-1 | 13 | TRBV7-6 | CASSTDRVTEAFF
TRBJ2-1 | 17 | TRBV18 | CASSPPGLAGGIDEQFF
TRBJ2-7 | 11 | TRBV20-1 | CSARAGGSAYF